This record concerns one T cell receptor beta chain sequence. No antigen is known for it. The sample comes from a study of CD8 T cell repertoires and HIV-1 epitope variants. The V and J ends lost 5 bases and 6 bases, in that order; junction bases with no gene match: 9. The CDR3 has 14 residues. Germline values: CDR1 MDHEN, CDR2 SYDVKM. TCRdb's table, derived via immunoSEQ multiplex PCR, lists solely in-frame clones and lacks some. Among 5,000 or so clones listed, 65% to 75% were seen once. Input material: cultured CD8+ T cells derived from PBMCs. The source is a male donor with HIV. V and J are TRBV28 and TRBJ1-1, with TRBD1 matching over 7 bases. The CDR3 sequence is CASSKSRGPAEAFF. Here the CDR3 DNA reads TGTGCCAGCAGTAAATCAAGGGGGCCCGCTGAAGCTTTCTTT.